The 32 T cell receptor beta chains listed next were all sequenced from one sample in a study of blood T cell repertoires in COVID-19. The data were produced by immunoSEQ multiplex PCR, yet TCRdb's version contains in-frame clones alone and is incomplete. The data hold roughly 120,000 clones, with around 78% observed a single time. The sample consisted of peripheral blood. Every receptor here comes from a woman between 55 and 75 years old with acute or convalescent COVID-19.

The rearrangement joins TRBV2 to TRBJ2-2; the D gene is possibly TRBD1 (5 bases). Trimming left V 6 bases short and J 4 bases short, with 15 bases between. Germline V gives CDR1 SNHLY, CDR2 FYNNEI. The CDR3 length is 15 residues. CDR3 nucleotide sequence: TGTGCCAGCAGGGGTGCAGGGCGGAGCACCGGGGAGCTGTTTTTT. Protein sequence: CASRGAGRSTGELFF.

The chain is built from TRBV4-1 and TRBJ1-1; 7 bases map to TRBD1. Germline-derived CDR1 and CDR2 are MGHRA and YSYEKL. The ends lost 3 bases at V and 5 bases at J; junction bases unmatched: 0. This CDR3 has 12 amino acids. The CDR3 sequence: CASSQTGTEAFF. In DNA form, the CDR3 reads TGCGCCAGCAGCCAGACAGGGACTGAAGCTTTCTTT.

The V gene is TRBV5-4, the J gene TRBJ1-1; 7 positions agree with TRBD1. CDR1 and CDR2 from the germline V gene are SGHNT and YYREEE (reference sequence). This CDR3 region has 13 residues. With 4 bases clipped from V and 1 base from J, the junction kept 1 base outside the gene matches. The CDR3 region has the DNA TGTGCCAGCAGCAGGACAGGGAACACTGAAGCTTTCTTT. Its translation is CASSRTGNTEAFF.

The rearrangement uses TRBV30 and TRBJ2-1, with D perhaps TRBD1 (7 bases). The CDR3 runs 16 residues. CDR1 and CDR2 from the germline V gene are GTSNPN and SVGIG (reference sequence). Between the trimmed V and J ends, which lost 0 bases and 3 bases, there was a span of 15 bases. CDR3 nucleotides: TGTGCCTGGAGTGTAAGGCAGGGGGGTCACTACAATGAGCAGTTCTTC. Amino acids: CAWSVRQGGHYNEQFF.

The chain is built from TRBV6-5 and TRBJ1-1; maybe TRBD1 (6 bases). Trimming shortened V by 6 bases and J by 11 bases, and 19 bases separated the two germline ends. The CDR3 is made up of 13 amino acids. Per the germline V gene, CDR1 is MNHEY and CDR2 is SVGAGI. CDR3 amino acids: CASRPSGHTGAFF. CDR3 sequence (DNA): TGTGCCAGCAGACCTTCGGGACATACGGGCGCTTTCTTT.

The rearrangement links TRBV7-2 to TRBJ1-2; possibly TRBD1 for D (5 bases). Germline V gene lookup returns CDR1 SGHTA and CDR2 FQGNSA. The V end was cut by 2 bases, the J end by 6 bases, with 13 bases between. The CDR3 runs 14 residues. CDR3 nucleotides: TGTGCCAGCAGCTTAAGTCAGCAGGGTGATGGCTACACCTTC. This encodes CASSLSQQGDGYTF.

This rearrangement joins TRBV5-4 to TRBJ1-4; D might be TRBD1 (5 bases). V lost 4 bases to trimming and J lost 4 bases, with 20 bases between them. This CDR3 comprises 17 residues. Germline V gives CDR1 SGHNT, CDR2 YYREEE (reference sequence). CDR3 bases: TGTGCCAGCAGCCGTGAACCGGAGACAGTAGTTAATGAAAAACTGTTTTTT. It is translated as CASSREPETVVNEKLFF.

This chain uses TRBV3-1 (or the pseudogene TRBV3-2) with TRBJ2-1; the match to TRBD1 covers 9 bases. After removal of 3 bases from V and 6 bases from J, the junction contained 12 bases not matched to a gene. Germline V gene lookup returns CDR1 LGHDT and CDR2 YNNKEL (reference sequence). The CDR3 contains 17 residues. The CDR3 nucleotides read TGTGCCAGCAGCCAGCAAGGTGGCAGACAGGGGGGCAATGAGCAGTTCTTC. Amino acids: CASSQQGGRQGGNEQFF.

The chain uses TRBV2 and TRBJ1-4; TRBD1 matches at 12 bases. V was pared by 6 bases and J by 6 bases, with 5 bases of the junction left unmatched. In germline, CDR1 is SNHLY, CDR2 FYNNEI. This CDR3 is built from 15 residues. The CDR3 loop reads CASREGQGAYEKLFF. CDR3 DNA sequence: TGTGCCAGCAGAGAGGGACAGGGGGCGTATGAAAAACTGTTTTTT.

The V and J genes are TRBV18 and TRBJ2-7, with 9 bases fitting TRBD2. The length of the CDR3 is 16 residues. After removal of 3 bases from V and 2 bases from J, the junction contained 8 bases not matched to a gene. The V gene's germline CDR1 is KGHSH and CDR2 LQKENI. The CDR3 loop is CASSPPGLASAYEQYF. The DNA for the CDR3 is TGTGCCAGCTCACCGCCTGGACTAGCGTCCGCCTACGAGCAGTACTTC.

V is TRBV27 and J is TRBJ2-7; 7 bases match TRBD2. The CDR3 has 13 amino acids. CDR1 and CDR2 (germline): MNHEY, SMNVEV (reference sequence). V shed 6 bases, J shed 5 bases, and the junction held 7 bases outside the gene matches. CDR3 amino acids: CASRHLGGNEQYF. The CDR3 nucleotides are TGTGCCAGCAGACATCTGGGAGGGAACGAGCAGTACTTC.

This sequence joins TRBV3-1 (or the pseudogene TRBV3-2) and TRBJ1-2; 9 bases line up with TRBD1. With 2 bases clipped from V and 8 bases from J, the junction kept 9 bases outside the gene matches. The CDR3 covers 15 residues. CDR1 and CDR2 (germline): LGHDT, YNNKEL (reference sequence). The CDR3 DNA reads TGTGCCAGCAGCCAATGGGACAGGGTCCCCCCGGGCTACACCTTC. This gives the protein CASSQWDRVPPGYTF.

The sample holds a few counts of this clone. CDR3 nucleotide sequence: TGTGCCAGCAGTTATACCCATCCGGGACAGGGGACAGGCTACACCTTC. This codes for CASSYTHPGQGTGYTF. V is TRBV28 and J is TRBJ1-2; 10 positions agree with TRBD1. This CDR3 region has 16 residues. J was trimmed by 8 bases and V by 4 bases; bases with no gene match: 13. The germline gives CDR1 MDHEN, CDR2 SYDVKM.

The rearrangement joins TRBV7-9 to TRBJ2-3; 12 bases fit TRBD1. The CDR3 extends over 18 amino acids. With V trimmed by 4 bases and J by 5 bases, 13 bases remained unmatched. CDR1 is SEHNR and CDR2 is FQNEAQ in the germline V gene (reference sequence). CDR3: CASSYRGAGTGGVDTQYF. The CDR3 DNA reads TGTGCCAGCAGCTATAGAGGGGCCGGGACAGGGGGCGTAGATACGCAGTATTTT. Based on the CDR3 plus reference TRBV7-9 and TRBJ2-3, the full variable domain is DTGVSQNPRHKITKRGQNVTFRCDPISEHNRLYWYRQTLGQGPEFLTYFQNEAQLEKSRLLSDRFSAERPKGSFSTLEIQRTEQGDSAMYLCASSYRGAGTGGVDTQYFGPGTRLTVL.

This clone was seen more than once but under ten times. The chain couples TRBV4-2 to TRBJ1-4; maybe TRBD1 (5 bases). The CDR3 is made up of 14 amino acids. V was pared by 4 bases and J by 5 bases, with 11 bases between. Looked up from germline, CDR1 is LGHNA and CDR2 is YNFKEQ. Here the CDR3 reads CASSPGTGNEKLFF. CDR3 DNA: TGTGCCAGCAGCCCAGGAACAGGAAATGAAAAACTGTTTTTT.

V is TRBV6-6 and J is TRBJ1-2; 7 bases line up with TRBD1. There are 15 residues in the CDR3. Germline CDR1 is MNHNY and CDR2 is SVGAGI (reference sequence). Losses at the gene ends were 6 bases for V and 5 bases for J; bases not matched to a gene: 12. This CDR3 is CASSLEGAAGYGYTF. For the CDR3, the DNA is TGTGCCAGCAGCCTCGAGGGGGCTGCGGGGTATGGCTACACCTTC.

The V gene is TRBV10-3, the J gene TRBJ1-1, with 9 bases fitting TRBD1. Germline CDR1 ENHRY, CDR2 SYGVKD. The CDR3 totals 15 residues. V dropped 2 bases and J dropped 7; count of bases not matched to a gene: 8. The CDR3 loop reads CAISERGTGSVEAFF. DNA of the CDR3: TGTGCCATCAGTGAGAGGGGGACAGGGTCTGTTGAAGCTTTCTTT.

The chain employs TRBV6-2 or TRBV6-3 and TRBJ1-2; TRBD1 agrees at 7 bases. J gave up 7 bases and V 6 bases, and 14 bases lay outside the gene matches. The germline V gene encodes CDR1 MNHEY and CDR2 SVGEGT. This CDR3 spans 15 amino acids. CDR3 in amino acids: CASSTGTAITLGYTF. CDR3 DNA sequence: TGTGCCAGCAGCACGGGGACAGCTATAACTCTTGGCTACACCTTC.

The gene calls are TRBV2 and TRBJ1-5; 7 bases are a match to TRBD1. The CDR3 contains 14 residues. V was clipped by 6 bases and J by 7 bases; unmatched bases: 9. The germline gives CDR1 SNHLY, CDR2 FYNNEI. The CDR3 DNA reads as TGTGCCAGCAGGAGGACAGGAGCTAGACAGCCCCAGCATTTT. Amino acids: CASRRTGARQPQHF.

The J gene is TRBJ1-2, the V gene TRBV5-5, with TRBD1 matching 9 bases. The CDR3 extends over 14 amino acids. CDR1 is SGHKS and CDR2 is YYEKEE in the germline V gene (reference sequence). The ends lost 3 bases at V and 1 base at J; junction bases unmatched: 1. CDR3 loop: CASSWGQGNYGYTF. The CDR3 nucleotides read TGTGCCAGCAGCTGGGGACAGGGTAACTATGGCTACACCTTC.

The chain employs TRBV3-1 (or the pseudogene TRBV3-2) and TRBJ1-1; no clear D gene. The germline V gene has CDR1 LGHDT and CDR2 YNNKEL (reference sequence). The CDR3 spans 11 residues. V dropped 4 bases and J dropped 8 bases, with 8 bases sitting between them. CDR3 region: CASSRMREAFF. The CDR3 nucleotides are TGTGCCAGCAGCCGGATGCGGGAAGCTTTCTTT.

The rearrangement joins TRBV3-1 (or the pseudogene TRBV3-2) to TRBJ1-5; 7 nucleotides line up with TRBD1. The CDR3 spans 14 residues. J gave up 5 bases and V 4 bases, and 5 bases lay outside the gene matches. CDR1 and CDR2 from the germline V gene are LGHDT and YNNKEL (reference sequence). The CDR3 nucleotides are TGTGCCAGCAGCCGGGGGCAGGGGGATCAGCCCCAGCATTTT. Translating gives CASSRGQGDQPQHF.

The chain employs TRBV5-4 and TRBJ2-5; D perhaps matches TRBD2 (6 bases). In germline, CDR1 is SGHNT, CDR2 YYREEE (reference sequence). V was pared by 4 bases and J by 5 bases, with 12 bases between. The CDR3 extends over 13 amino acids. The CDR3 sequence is CASSPRGGETQYF. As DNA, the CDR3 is TGTGCCAGCAGCCCACGGGGAGGCGAGACCCAGTACTTC.

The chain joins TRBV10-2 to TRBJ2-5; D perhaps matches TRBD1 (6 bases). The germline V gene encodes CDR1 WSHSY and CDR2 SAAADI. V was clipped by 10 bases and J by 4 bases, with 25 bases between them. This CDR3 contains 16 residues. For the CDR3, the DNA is TGCGCCACCTCCCCCGGGGACACCAGACTGCTAGAGACCCAGTACTTC. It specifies CATSPGDTRLLETQYF.

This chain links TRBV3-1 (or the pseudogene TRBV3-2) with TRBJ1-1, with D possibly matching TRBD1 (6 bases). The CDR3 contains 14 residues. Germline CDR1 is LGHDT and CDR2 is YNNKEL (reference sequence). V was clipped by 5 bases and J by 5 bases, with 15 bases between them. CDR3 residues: CASSYQGSRTEAFF. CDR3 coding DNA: TGTGCCAGCAGCTATCAGGGGTCCCGGACTGAAGCTTTCTTT.

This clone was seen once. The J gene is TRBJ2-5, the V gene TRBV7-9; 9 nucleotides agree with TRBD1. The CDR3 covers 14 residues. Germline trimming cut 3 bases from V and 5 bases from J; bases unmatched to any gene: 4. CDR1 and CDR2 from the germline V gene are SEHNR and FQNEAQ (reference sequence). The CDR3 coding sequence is TGTGCCAGCAGCTTGACAGGGGGGAGCGAGACCCAGTACTTC. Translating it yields CASSLTGGSETQYF.

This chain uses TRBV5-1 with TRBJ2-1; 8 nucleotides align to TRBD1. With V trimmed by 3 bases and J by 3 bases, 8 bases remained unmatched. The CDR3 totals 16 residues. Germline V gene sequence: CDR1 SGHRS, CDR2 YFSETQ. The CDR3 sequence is CASSSTDRGRYNEQFF. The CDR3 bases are TGCGCCAGCAGCTCAACCGACAGGGGACGCTACAATGAGCAGTTCTTC.

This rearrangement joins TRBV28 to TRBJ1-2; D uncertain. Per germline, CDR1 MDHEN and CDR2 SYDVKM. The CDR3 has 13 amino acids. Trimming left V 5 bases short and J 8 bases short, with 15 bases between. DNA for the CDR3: TGTGCCAGCAGTCCCTCACCCATTCAGGGCTACACCTTC. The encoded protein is CASSPSPIQGYTF.

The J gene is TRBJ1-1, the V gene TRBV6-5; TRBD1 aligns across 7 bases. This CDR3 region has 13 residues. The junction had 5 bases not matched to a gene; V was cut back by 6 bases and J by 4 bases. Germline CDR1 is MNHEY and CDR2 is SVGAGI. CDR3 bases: TGTGCCAGCAGGAGGACAGGCATCACTGAAGCTTTCTTT. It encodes CASRRTGITEAFF.

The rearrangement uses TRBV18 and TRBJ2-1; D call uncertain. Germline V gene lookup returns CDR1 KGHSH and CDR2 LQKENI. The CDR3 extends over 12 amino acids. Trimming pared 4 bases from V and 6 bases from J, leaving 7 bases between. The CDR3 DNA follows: TGTGCCAGCTCACTCTCGGGCAATGAGCAGTTCTTC. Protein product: CASSLSGNEQFF.

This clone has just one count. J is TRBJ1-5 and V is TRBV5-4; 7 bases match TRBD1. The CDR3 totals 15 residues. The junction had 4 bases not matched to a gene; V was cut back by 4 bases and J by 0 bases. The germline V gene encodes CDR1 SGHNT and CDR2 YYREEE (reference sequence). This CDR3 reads CASSKGTDSNQPQHF. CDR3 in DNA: TGTGCCAGCAGCAAGGGGACAGATAGCAATCAGCCCCAGCATTTT. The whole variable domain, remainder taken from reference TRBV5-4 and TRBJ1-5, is ETGVTQSPTHLIKTRGQQVTLRCSSQSGHNTVSWYQQALGQGPQFIFQYYREEENGRGNFPPRFSGLQFPNYSSELNVNALELDDSALYLCASSKGTDSNQPQHFGDGTRLSIL.

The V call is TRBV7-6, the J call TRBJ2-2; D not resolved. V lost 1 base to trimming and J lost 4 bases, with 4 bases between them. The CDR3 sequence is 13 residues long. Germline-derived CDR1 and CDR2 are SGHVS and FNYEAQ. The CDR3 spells CASSLVSTGELFF. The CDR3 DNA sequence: TGTGCCAGCAGCTTAGTATCCACCGGGGAGCTGTTTTTT.